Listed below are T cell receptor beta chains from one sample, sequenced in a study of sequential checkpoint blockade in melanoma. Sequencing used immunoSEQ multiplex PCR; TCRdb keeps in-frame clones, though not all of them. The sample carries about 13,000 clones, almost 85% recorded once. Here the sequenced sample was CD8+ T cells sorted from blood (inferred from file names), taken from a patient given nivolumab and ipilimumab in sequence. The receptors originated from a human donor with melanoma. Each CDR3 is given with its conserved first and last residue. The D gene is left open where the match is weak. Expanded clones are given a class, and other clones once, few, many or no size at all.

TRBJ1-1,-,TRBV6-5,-,TGTGCCAGCAGTTACCCGGACGCCAGGGGAACTGAAGCTTTCTTT,CASSYPDARGTEAFF
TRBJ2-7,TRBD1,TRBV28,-,TGTGCCAGCAGTAGCCCTCGTTTAGGACAGGTCTACGAGCAGTACTTC,CASSSPRLGQVYEQYF
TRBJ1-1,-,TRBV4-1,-,TGCGCCAGCAGCCAGGTCCCCCAGGGCCAAGTAGAAGCTTTCTTT,CASSQVPQGQVEAFF
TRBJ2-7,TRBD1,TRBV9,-,TGTGCCAGCAGCGTCGGGACAGGCCCGAGCTACGAGCAGTACTTC,CASSVGTGPSYEQYF
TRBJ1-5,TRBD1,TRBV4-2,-,TGTGCCAGCAGCAACCAGGGGGCCTATCAGCCCCAGCATTTT,CASSNQGAYQPQHF
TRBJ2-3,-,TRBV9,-,TGTGCCAGCAGCCCATTTTCCGGGGTGGCAGATACGCAGTATTTT,CASSPFSGVADTQYF
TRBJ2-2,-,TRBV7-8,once,TGTGCCAGCAGCAAAAGGGGTGACATAGCGAACACCGGGGAGCTGTTTTTT,CASSKRGDIANTGELFF
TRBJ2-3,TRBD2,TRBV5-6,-,TGTGCCAGCAGCCCCGAGACTAGCGGATACACAGATACGCAGTATTTT,CASSPETSGYTDTQYF
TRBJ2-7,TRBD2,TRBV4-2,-,TGTGCCAGCAGCCAAGTTGGGACTAGCGGCTACGAGCAGTACTTC,CASSQVGTSGYEQYF
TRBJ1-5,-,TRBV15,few,TGTGCCACCAGCGGCCTAGAAAGGGGCCACCAGCCCCAGCATTTT,CATSGLERGHQPQHF
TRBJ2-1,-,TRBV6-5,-,TGTGCCAGCAGTTACCGCGGACAGAGCTCCTACAATGAGCAGTTCTTC,CASSYRGQSSYNEQFF
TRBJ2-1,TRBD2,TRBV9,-,TGTGCCAGCAGCCCGTCTACTAGCGGGAGGCCCTACAATGAGCAGTTCTTC,CASSPSTSGRPYNEQFF
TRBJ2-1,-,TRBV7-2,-,TGTGCCAGCAGCTTAGCACCCCTAGCGTACTACAATGAGCAGTTCTTC,CASSLAPLAYYNEQFF
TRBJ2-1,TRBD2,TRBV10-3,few,TGTGCCATCAGTGACCCCGGGACTAGGGGAAACCTACCAAACAATGAGCAGTTCTTC,CAISDPGTRGNLPNNEQFF
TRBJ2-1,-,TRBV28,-,TGTGCCAGCAGTTCATACAATGAGCAGTTCTTC,CASSSYNEQFF
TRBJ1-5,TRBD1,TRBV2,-,TGTGCCAGCAGTGAACTGACAGGGGGCGACAATCAGCCCCAGCATTTT,CASSELTGGDNQPQHF
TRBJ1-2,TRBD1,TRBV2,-,TGTGCCAGCAGAACCGACAGGGAAGGTCGGCGGGTCGAGGAAGGCTACACCTTC,CASRTDREGRRVEEGYTF
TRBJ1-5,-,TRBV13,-,TGTGCCAGCAGCTTAGGAGCCGCACAGCCCCAGCATTTT,CASSLGAAQPQHF
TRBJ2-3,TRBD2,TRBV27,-,TGTGCCAGCAGCGTATGGGGACTAGCGCTGGATACGCAGTATTTT,CASSVWGLALDTQYF
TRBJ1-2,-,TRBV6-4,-,TGTGCCAGCAGGGCAGGGACTAACTATGGCTACACCTTC,CASRAGTNYGYTF
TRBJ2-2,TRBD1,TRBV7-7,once,TGTGCCAGCAGCTTACGAGGGGGCGTTAACACCGGGGAGCTGTTTTTT,CASSLRGGVNTGELFF
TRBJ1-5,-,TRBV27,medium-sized,TGTGCCAGCAGCCATCGGGACTCCAATCAGCCCCAGCATTTT,CASSHRDSNQPQHF
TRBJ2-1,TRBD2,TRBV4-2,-,TGTGCCAGCAGCCAAGCGCCGGGACTAGCGTCTTACAATGAGCAGTTCTTC,CASSQAPGLASYNEQFF
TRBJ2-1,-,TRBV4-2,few,TGTGCCAGCAGCCAAGATGAAATGGCGGCGGGACCTTACAATGAGCAGTTCTTC,CASSQDEMAAGPYNEQFF
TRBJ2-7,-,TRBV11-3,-,TGTGCCAGCAGCTTAGACCAGGGTCCCTACGAGCAGTACTTC,CASSLDQGPYEQYF
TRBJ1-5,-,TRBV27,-,TGTGCCAGCAGTCCGTGGACAGTTAGCAATCAGCCCCAGCATTTT,CASSPWTVSNQPQHF
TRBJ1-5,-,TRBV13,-,TGTGCCAGCAGTTCCCGGGACACTAGCAATCAGCCCCAGCATTTT,CASSSRDTSNQPQHF
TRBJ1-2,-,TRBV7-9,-,TGTGCCAGCAGCTCTGGGGGGGGGTTAAACCATGGCTACACCTTC,CASSSGGGLNHGYTF
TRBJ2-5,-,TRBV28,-,TGTGCCAGCAGTTTCGTGTCGGGTGAAGAAGAGACCCAGTACTTC,CASSFVSGEEETQYF
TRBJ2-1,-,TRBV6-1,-,TGTGCCAGTGCGTCATCCTACAATGAGCAGTTCTTC,CASASSYNEQFF